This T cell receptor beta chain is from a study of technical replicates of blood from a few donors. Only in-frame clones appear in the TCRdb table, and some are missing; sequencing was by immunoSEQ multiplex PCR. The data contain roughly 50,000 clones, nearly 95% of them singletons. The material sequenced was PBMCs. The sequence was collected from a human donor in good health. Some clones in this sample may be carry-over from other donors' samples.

CDR3 region: CASSRNSGGRTDTQYF. The CDR3 nucleotides are TGTGCCAGCAGTCGGAATAGCGGGGGTCGCACAGATACGCAGTATTTT. This sequence joins TRBV2 and TRBJ2-3; the match to TRBD2 covers 9 bases. The CDR3 totals 16 residues. V was clipped by 5 bases and J by 1 base; unmatched bases: 7. Germline CDR1 and CDR2: SNHLY and FYNNEI.